Shown below are 9 T cell receptor beta chains from a single sample sequenced in a study of control samples from healthy donors and cancer patients. TCRdb keeps only in-frame clones here, not all; method: immunoSEQ multiplex PCR. The repertoire has fewer than 200,000 clones, almost 90% of them found once; the top ten carry 1.3% to 1.5%. The sequencing input was blood. These TCRs come from a woman aged 50 to 65 in good health.

The gene calls are TRBV5-1 and TRBJ1-4; TRBD1 aligns across 7 bases. Germline-derived CDR1 and CDR2 are SGHRS and YFSETQ. This CDR3 contains 16 residues. V lost 5 bases and J lost 2; bases outside the gene matches: 9. The CDR3 bases are TGCGCCAGCAGGCTCACCCCGGGACAGACTAATGAAAAACTGTTTTTT. Its protein is CASRLTPGQTNEKLFF.

The chain is built from TRBV5-6 and TRBJ1-5; D not certain. The germline CDR1 and CDR2 sequences are SGHDT and YYEEEE. V lost 2 bases to trimming and J lost 6 bases, with 6 bases between them. The length of the CDR3 is 12 residues. The CDR3 DNA sequence: TGTGCCAGCAGCTTCGGGTCTCAGCCCCAGCATTTT. This sequence encodes CASSFGSQPQHF.

The rearrangement links TRBV5-1 to TRBJ2-3; TRBD2 aligns across 8 bases. There are 17 residues in the CDR3. The junction had 6 bases not matched to a gene; V was cut back by 0 bases and J by 0 bases. CDR1 and CDR2 (germline): SGHRS, YFSETQ. The CDR3 is CASSLASSSGSTDTQYF. The DNA for the CDR3 is TGCGCCAGCAGCTTGGCCTCTTCTAGCGGGAGCACAGATACGCAGTATTTT.

This clone turned up a few times. V is TRBV10-3 and J is TRBJ1-3, with D possibly matching TRBD1 (6 bases). Germline V gene sequence: CDR1 ENHRY, CDR2 SYGVKD. Trimming shortened V by 10 bases and J by 4 bases, and 20 bases separated the two germline ends. The CDR3 loop spans 15 amino acids. The CDR3 DNA is TGTGCCACAACAGGGAGATCGAATCGCGGAAACACCATATATTTT. Protein product: CATTGRSNRGNTIYF.

This clone was seen once. The same CDR3 arises from other DNA sequences in this sample as well. The V call is TRBV5-6, the J call TRBJ2-5, with D possibly being TRBD1 (6 bases). The germline gives CDR1 SGHDT, CDR2 YYEEEE. There are 12 residues in the CDR3. Trimming pared 3 bases from V and 5 bases from J, leaving 8 bases between. The CDR3 here is CASSSGAETQYF. CDR3 DNA: TGTGCCAGCAGCTCAGGGGCGGAGACCCAGTACTTC.

DNA of the CDR3: TGTGCCAGCAGCCCCGAGGTAGGGGTTGGCTACACCTTC. It yields the protein CASSPEVGVGYTF. V usage is TRBV7-8 and J usage is TRBJ1-2, with a tentative D call TRBD1 (5 bases). This CDR3 has 13 amino acids. Germline V gene lookup returns CDR1 SGHVS and CDR2 FQNEAQ. V lost 5 bases to trimming and J lost 7 bases, with 14 bases between them.

V is TRBV28 and J is TRBJ1-1; D not resolved. The CDR3 sequence is 16 residues long. Trimming shortened V by 3 bases and J by 0 bases, and 14 bases separated the two germline ends. Germline V gives CDR1 MDHEN, CDR2 SYDVKM. The CDR3 loop reads CASSLDLGLMNTEAFF. CDR3 in DNA: TGTGCCAGCAGTTTGGATTTGGGGTTAATGAACACTGAAGCTTTCTTT. The variable domain in full, with the rest retrieved from reference TRBV28 and TRBJ1-1, is DVKVTQSSRYLVKRTGEKVFLECVQDMDHENMFWYRQDPGLGLRLIYFSYDVKMKEKGDIPEGYSVSREKKERFSLILESASTNQTSMYLCASSLDLGLMNTEAFFGQGTRLTVV.

The chain couples TRBV18 to TRBJ1-4, with D possibly being TRBD1 (6 bases). Germline assignment: CDR1 KGHSH and CDR2 LQKENI. CDR3 length: 16 residues. V was pared by 6 bases and J by 3 bases, with 17 bases between. The CDR3 DNA sequence: TGTGCCAGCTCCCCAAGAGGGACACCCTCTAATGAAAAACTGTTTTTT. The encoded protein is CASSPRGTPSNEKLFF. Complete variable domain (other parts from reference TRBV18 and TRBJ1-4): NAGVMQNPRHLVRRRGQEARLRCSPMKGHSHVYWYRQLPEEGLKFMVYLQKENIIDESGMPKERFSAEFPKEGPSILRIQQVVRGDSAAYFCASSPRGTPSNEKLFFGSGTQLSVL.

The CDR3 DNA reads TGCGCCAGCAGCTATACAAGCACTGAAGCTTTCTTT. This encodes CASSYTSTEAFF. The chain is built from TRBV4-3 and TRBJ1-1; unclear D gene. The CDR3 sequence is 12 residues long. V gave up 5 bases and J gave up 4 bases, with 8 bases separating them. Germline CDR1 LGHNA, CDR2 YSLEER.